This T cell receptor (beta chain) came from a study of CD8 T cells in Susac syndrome. Random hexamers were used to reverse transcribe the RNA input (about 0.5 to 1 ug). Multiplex immunoSEQ PCR targeted 54 Vbeta and 13 Jbeta TCR beta segments. TCRdb used MiXCR to reprocess the immunoSEQ multiplex PCR reads, holding one entry per CDR3 protein. The sample includes about 190,000 distinct CDR3 sequences, around 93% seen only once; the top ten take 0.1%. Sequencing of TCR beta covered CD8+ and CD4+ T cells obtained from blood. Matched for age and sex, the controls were healthy donors. The CD8+ and CD4+ T cells were negatively isolated, with the TEMRA cells enriched by FACS. The CDR3 is made up of 16 amino acids. Germline CDR1 and CDR2: SGHVS and FQNEAQ. V was cut by 3 bases and J by 0 bases, with 12 bases left in between.

Sequencing input: CD4+ T cells from PBMCs. The TCR originated in a human donor in good health. The chain is built from TRBV7-8 and TRBJ1-5; D is uncertain. The CDR3 region is CASSFTFSVSNQPQHF. DNA for the CDR3: TGTGCCAGCAGCTTCACATTCTCTGTTAGCAATCAGCCCCAGCATTTT.